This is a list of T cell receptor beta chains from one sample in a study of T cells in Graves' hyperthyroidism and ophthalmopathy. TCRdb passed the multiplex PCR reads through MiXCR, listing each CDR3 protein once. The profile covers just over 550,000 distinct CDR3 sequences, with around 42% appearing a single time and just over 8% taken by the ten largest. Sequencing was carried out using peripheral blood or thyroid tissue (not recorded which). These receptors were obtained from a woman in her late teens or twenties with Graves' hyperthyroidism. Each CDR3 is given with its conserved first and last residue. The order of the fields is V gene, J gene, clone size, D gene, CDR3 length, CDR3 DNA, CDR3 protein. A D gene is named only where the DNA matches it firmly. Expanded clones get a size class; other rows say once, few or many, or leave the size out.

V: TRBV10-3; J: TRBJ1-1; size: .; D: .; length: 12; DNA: TGTGCCATCAGTGAACGAGAGGGCCGATCTTTCTTT; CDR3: CAISEREGRSFF
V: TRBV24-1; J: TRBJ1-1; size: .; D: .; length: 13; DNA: TGTGCCACCAGTGATGCCCGGGACACTGAAGCTTTCTTT; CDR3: CATSDARDTEAFF
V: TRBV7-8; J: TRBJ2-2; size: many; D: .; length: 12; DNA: TGTGCCAGCAGCCCCCCCGTTTGGGAGCTGTTTTTT; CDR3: CASSPPVWELFF
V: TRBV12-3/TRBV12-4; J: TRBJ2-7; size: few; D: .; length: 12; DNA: TGTGCCAGCAGTTACGGACTGTTCGAGCAGTACTTC; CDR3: CASSYGLFEQYF
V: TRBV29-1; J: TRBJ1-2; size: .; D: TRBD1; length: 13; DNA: TGCAGCGCAGGGGACAGGGGGGAGTATGGCTACACCTTC; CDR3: CSAGDRGEYGYTF
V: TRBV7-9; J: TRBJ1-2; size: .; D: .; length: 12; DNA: TGTGCCAGCAGCTTGTGGACCCGTGGCTACACCTTC; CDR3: CASSLWTRGYTF
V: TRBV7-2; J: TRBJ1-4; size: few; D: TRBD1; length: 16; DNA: TGTGCCAGCAGCTCAGGGACAGTACCAACTAATGAAAAACTGTTTTTT; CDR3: CASSSGTVPTNEKLFF
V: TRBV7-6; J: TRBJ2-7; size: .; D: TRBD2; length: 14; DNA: TGTGCCAGCAGCAGTAGACTAGCGGGACGCGAGCAGTACTTC; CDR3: CASSSRLAGREQYF
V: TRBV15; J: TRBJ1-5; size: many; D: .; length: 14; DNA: TGTGCCACCAGTACGAGGGGCCTTCATCAGCCCCAGCATTTT; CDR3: CATSTRGLHQPQHF
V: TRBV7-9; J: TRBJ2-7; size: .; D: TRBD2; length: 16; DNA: TGTGCCAGCAGCTTAATCGCCGGGACTAGGATCCACGAGCAGTACTTC; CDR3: CASSLIAGTRIHEQYF
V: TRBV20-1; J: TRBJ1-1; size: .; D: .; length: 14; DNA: TGCAGTGCCGTGGGGAGTCTATTGAACACTGAAGCTTTCTTT; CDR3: CSAVGSLLNTEAFF
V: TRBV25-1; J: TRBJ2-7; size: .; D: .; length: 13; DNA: TGTGCCAGCAGTCATCAGGGAACCTACGAGCAGTACTTC; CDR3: CASSHQGTYEQYF
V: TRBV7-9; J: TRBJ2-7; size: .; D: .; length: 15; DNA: TGTGCCAGCAGCGCCCTGGGGACACGAACCTACGAGCAGTACTTC; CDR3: CASSALGTRTYEQYF
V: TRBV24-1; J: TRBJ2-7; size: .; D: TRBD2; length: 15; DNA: TGTGCCACCAGTGAGTCGACTAGCGTACCCTACGAGCAGTACTTC; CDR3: CATSESTSVPYEQYF
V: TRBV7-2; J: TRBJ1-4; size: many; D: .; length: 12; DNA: TGTGCCAGCGGTCGGGGGGATGAAAAACTGTTTTTT; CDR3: CASGRGDEKLFF
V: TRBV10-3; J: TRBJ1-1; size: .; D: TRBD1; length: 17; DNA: TGTGCCATCAGTGAGTCCGGACAGGGACGGACGAACACTGAAGCTTTCTTT; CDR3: CAISESGQGRTNTEAFF
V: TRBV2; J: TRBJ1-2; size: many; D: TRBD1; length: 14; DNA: TGTGCCAGCAGAGAGGACAGGGCGAACTATGGCTACACCTTC; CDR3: CASREDRANYGYTF
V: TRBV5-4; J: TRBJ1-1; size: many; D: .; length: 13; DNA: TGTGCCAGCAGCTTGGTGGGCGACACTGAAGCTTTCTTT; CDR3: CASSLVGDTEAFF
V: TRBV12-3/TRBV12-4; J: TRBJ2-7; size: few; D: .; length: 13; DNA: TGTGCCAGCTGTAGTTCGGGGTCTGACGAGCAGTACTTC; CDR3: CASCSSGSDEQYF
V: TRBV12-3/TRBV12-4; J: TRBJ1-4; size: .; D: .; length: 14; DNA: TGTGCCAGCAGTTTTCGAAACGGGAATGAAAAACTGTTTTTT; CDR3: CASSFRNGNEKLFF
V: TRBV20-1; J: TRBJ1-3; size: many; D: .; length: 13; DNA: TGCAGTGCGAGGGAGGGGAAAGGAAACACCATATATTTT; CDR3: CSAREGKGNTIYF
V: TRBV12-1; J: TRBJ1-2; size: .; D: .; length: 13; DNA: TGTGCCAGCAGTGAGGCGGGAAAGCAGGGCTACACCTTC; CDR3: CASSEAGKQGYTF
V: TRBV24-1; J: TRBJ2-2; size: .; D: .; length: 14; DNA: TGTGCCACCAGTGATTTGGAGGGCCCCGGGGAGCTGTTTTTT; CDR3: CATSDLEGPGELFF
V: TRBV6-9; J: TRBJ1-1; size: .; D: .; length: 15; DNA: TGTGCCAGCAGTTATCCTCAACAGGGAGGTCGGGTGATCCTGTTT; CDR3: CASSYPQQGGRVILF
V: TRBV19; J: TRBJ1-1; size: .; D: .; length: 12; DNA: TGTGCCAGTAGAGACCAGTCAACTGAAGCTTTCTTT; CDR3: CASRDQSTEAFF
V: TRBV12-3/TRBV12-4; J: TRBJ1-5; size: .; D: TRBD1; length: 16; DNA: TGTGCCAGCAGTTTAGTCGTAGGACAGGCGGATCAGCCCCAGCATTTT; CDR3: CASSLVVGQADQPQHF
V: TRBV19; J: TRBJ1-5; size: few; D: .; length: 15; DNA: TGTGCCAGTAGTGCTCGGCTATCCCCGAATCAGCCCCAGCATTTT; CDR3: CASSARLSPNQPQHF
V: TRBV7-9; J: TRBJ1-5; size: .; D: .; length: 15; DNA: TGTGCCAGCAGCGTCAAGGGGGTGGCTAATCAGCCCCAGCATTTT; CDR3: CASSVKGVANQPQHF
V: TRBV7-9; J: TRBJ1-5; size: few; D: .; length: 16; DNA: TGTGCCAGCAGCTTAGACGGGTCAGGCGGATTTCAGCCCCAGCATTTT; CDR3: CASSLDGSGGFQPQHF
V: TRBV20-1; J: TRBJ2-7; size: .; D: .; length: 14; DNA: TGCAGTGCCTTACTCAGGACGGTATCCTACGAGCAGTACTTC; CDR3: CSALLRTVSYEQYF
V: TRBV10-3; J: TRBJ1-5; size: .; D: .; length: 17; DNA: TGTGCCATCAGTGAGGTGGTGGGGGATCTCTCTGATCAGCCCCAGCATTTT; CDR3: CAISEVVGDLSDQPQHF
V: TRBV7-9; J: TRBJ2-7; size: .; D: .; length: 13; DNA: TGTGCCAGCAGCTCCGACAGCTTCTACGAGCAGTACTTC; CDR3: CASSSDSFYEQYF
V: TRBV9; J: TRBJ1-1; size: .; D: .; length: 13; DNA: TGTGCCAGCAGCCCGCCGGCCTACACTGAAGCTTTCTTT; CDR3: CASSPPAYTEAFF
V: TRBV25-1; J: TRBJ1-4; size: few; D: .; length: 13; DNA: TGTGCCAGCAGCCTAATGCGGAATGAAAAACTGTTTTTT; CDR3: CASSLMRNEKLFF
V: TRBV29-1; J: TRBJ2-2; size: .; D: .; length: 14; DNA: TGCAGCAGTGAACCGGGCGGTAACACCGGGGAGCTGTTTTTT; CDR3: CSSEPGGNTGELFF
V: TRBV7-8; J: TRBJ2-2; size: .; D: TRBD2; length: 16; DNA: TGTGCCAGCAGCTTCTCTAGCGGGAGCGGGGTCGGGGAGCTGTTTTTT; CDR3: CASSFSSGSGVGELFF
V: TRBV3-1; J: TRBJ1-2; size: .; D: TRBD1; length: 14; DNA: TGTGCCAGCAGCCAAGGGACAGGGGGCGTCGGCTACACCTTC; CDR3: CASSQGTGGVGYTF
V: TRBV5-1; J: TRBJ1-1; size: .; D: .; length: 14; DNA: TGCGCCAGCAGCTTTGGGGGGCGGAACACTGAAGCTTTCTTT; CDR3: CASSFGGRNTEAFF
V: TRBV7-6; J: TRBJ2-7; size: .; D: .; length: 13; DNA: TGTGCCAGCAGAATGGCGTATTTCTACGAGCAGTACTTC; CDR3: CASRMAYFYEQYF
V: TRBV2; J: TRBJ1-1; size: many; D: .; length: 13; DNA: TGTGCCAGCAACCGCGGACTGAACACTGAAGCTTTCTTT; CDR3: CASNRGLNTEAFF
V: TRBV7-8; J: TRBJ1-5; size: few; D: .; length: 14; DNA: TGCGCCAGCAGCCGCCCGGGACCTGATCAGCCCCAGCATTTT; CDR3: CASSRPGPDQPQHF
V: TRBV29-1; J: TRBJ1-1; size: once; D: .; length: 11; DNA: TGCAGGTCCAGGGAGGACACTGAAGCTTTCTTT; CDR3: CRSREDTEAFF
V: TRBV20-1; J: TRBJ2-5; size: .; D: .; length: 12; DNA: TGCAGTGCTAGACTAGCATCGGAGACCCAGTACTTC; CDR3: CSARLASETQYF
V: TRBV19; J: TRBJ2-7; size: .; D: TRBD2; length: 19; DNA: TGTGCCAGCAGCCAACGTATCGGACTAGCGGGAGGCTCCTCCTACGAGCAGTACTTC; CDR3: CASSQRIGLAGGSSYEQYF
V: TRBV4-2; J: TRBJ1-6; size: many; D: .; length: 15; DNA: TGTGCCAGCAGCCAAGAGGGGCAGGATAATTCACCCCTCCACTTT; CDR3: CASSQEGQDNSPLHF
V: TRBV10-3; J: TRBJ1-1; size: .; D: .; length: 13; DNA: TGTGCCAGCAGTTTAATGGGGGGACACAAAGCTTTCTTT; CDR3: CASSLMGGHKAFF
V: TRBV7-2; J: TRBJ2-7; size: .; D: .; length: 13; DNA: TGTGCCTGGAGCCTAGGGGGAGAGGGCGAGCAGTACTTC; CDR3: CAWSLGGEGEQYF
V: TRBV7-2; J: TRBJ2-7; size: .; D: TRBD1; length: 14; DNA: TGCGCCAGCAGGCCCGGGACAGGCCCAATGGAGCAGTACTTC; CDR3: CASRPGTGPMEQYF
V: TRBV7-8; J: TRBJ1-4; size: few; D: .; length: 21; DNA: TGTGCCAGCAGCTTACCCAAGGGGACGAGACAATTCTTTGCAACTAATGAAAAACTGTTTTTT; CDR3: CASSLPKGTRQFFATNEKLFF
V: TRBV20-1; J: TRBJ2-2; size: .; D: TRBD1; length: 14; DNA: TGCAGAGCGAGCAGGGGGCGCGACACCGGGGAGCTGTTTTTT; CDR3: CRASRGRDTGELFF
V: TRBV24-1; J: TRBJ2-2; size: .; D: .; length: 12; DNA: TGTGCCACCAGGGGGGCCACCGGGGAGCTGTTTTTT; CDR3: CATRGATGELFF
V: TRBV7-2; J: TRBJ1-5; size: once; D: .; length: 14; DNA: TGTGCCAGCAGCGTGGAGCAGGAAGGTCAGCCCCAGCATTTT; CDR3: CASSVEQEGQPQHF
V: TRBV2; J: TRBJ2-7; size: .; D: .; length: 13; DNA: TGTGCCAGCAGTTGGGTCAGGGGATACGAGCAGTACTTC; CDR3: CASSWVRGYEQYF
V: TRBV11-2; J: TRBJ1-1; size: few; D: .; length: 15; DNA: TGTGCCAGCAGCTTTAGGGGCGCGCGGGACACTGAAGCTTTCTTT; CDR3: CASSFRGARDTEAFF